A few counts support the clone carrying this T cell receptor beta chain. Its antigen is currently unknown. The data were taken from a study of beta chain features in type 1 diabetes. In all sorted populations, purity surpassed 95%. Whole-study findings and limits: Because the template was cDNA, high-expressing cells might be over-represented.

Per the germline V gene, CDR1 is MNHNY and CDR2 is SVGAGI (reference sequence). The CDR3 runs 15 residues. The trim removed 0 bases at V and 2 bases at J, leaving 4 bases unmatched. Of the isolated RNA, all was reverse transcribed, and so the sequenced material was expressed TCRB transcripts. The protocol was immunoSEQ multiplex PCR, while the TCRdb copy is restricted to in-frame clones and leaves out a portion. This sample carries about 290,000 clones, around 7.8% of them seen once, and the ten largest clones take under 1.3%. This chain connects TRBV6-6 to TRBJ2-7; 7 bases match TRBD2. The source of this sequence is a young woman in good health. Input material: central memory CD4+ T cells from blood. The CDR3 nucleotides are TGTGCCAGCAGTTACTCGGCTAGCGGTGCCTACGAGCAGTACTTC. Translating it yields CASSYSASGAYEQYF.